The 14 T cell receptor beta chains presented below share a single source sample, sequenced in a study of blood T cell repertoires in COVID-19. The repertoire was sequenced with immunoSEQ multiplex PCR; TCRdb's copy has only in-frame clones and lacks some. This table has about 210,000 clones, approximately 83% appearing once. Source material: peripheral blood. Receptors originate from a woman aged 35 to 49 with active or convalescent COVID-19.

As DNA, the CDR3 is TGCAGCGTTGAAGCGGGAGTCGCCCGGGGCGAGCAGTACTTC. Translating gives CSVEAGVARGEQYF. The chain recombines TRBV29-1 with TRBJ2-7; D may be TRBD2 (6 bases). Germline CDR1 and CDR2: SQVTM and ANQGSEA. V lost 1 base to trimming and J lost 6 bases, with 16 bases between them. The CDR3 is 14 residues long.

V is TRBV12-3 or TRBV12-4 and J is TRBJ2-7; D is perhaps TRBD2 (5 bases). The V end lost 6 bases, the J end lost 4 bases, and 13 bases lay between the germline ends. This CDR3 has 13 residues. CDR3 protein: CASRGSAAYEQYF. The CDR3 bases are TGTGCCAGCAGGGGGTCAGCGGCGTACGAGCAGTACTTC.

This chain uses TRBV5-6 with TRBJ2-3; D call uncertain. The CDR3 is 15 amino acids. CDR1 is SGHDT, CDR2 YYEEEE, per germline. V was pared by 1 base and J by 3 bases, with 12 bases between. The chain's CDR3 is CASSLTSIRTDTQYF. As DNA, the CDR3 is TGTGCCAGCAGCTTGACATCCATCCGTACAGATACGCAGTATTTT. The full variable domain, its missing parts supplied by reference TRBV5-6 and TRBJ2-3, is DAGVTQSPTHLIKTRGQQVTLRCSPKSGHDTVSWYQQALGQGPQFIFQYYEEEERQRGNFPDRFSGHQFPNYSSELNVNALLLGDSALYLCASSLTSIRTDTQYFGPGTRLTVL.

The chain uses TRBV19 and TRBJ2-1; D might be TRBD2 (6 bases). The CDR3 covers 16 residues. The ends were cut back, 5 bases at V and 0 bases at J, with 14 bases in the middle. CDR1 is LNHDA, CDR2 SQIVND, per germline (reference sequence). In DNA, the CDR3 is TGTGCCAGTAGTCCCGATTGGGGGGTCTCCTACAATGAGCAGTTCTTC. This translates into CASSPDWGVSYNEQFF.

V gene TRBV5-8 combines with J gene TRBJ2-1; possibly TRBD2 for D (6 bases). This CDR3 is 15 amino acids long. V lost 1 base to trimming and J lost 6 bases, with 14 bases between them. Germline V gene sequence: CDR1 SGHTS, CDR2 YDEGEE. The CDR3 loop is CASSLRGLGSNEQFF. The CDR3 DNA reads TGTGCCAGCAGCTTGCGAGGACTCGGGAGCAATGAGCAGTTCTTC.

The chain uses TRBV2 and TRBJ2-3, with a tentative D call TRBD1 (5 bases). Per germline, CDR1 SNHLY and CDR2 FYNNEI. Trimming removed 6 bases at V and 5 bases at J, with 18 bases between. This CDR3 has 15 amino acids. The CDR3 DNA follows: TGTGCCAGCAGCAGACAGACAAATCCCCAAGATACGCAGTATTTT. Translated, it gives CASSRQTNPQDTQYF.

V usage is TRBV29-1 and J usage is TRBJ1-1; D ambiguous. This CDR3 has 9 residues. The germline V and J ends were trimmed by 7 bases and 6 bases, with 6 bases remaining between them. Germline-derived CDR1 and CDR2 are SQVTM and ANQGSEA. The CDR3 is CSASPEAFF. DNA of the CDR3: TGCAGCGCATCTCCTGAAGCTTTCTTT.

The chain is built from TRBV27 and TRBJ1-5; 7 nucleotides line up with TRBD1. J was trimmed by 6 bases and V by 3 bases; bases with no gene match: 5. This CDR3 contains 14 residues. CDR1 is MNHEY, CDR2 SMNVEV, per germline (reference sequence). This chain's CDR3 is CASSFGQGGQPQHF. Written as DNA, the CDR3 is TGTGCCAGCAGTTTCGGGCAGGGGGGTCAGCCCCAGCATTTT.

The chain links TRBV2 to TRBJ1-2; TRBD1 matches at 7 bases. The V gene end was trimmed by 3 bases and the J gene end by 4 bases; junction bases not matched to a gene: 8. The germline V gene encodes CDR1 SNHLY and CDR2 FYNNEI. The CDR3 totals 15 residues. The CDR3, as DNA: TGTGCCAGCAGTGAGGACAGGAGCCCGATCTATGGCTACACCTTC. Its protein product is CASSEDRSPIYGYTF.

The table lists this clone with a count of one. The gene calls are TRBV5-6 and TRBJ2-7; D remains ambiguous. Germline CDR1 and CDR2: SGHDT and YYEEEE. V lost 1 base and J lost 5, with 7 bases in between. CDR3 length: 12 residues. CDR3 residues: CASSLKPHEQYF. The CDR3 DNA follows: TGTGCCAGCAGCTTGAAGCCACACGAGCAGTACTTC.

V gene TRBV19 combines with J gene TRBJ2-1, with 14 bases aligning to TRBD2. The CDR3 spans 17 residues. CDR1 is LNHDA, CDR2 SQIVND, per germline (reference sequence). With V trimmed by 3 bases and J by 5 bases, 6 bases remained unmatched. The CDR3 sequence: CASSMFGTSGRDNEQFF. DNA of the CDR3: TGTGCCAGTAGTATGTTTGGGACTAGCGGGAGAGACAATGAGCAGTTCTTC.

The genes are TRBV15 and TRBJ2-7; 7 nucleotides agree with TRBD2. This CDR3 spans 17 amino acids. After removal of 5 bases from V and 0 bases from J, the junction contained 13 bases not matched to a gene. Germline loops: CDR1 LNHNV, CDR2 YYDKDF (reference sequence). The CDR3 loop is CATSSRGGRLSSYEQYF. CDR3 in DNA: TGTGCCACCAGCTCCCGGGGAGGGCGCCTGAGCTCCTACGAGCAGTACTTC.

The chain has TRBV6-5 and TRBJ1-5; D possibly corresponds to TRBD1 (6 bases). The CDR3 totals 14 residues. V gave up 6 bases and J gave up 3 bases, with 12 bases separating them. Germline V gives CDR1 MNHEY, CDR2 SVGAGI. CDR3 coding DNA: TGTGCCAGCAGAGAGACAGGTCCCAATCAGCCCCAGCATTTT. Translating it yields CASRETGPNQPQHF.

CDR3 amino acids: CASSLNRDKYEQYF. The CDR3 DNA sequence: TGTGCCAGCAGCTTAAATCGGGACAAATACGAGCAGTACTTC. J is TRBJ2-7 and V is TRBV7-2; D is perhaps TRBD1 (6 bases). CDR1 and CDR2 (germline): SGHTA, FQGNSA. The CDR3 consists of 14 residues. V lost 2 bases and J lost 4, with 12 bases in between.